The present entry profiles one TCR beta chain with its context. These data originate in a study of shared clonotypes between healthy human individuals. CD45RO-negative CD8 cells positively selected for CCR7 made up the naive population, which excluded terminally differentiated effector memory CD45RA+ cells. Repertoires were generated with immunoSEQ multiplex PCR, while TCRdb's copy carries only in-frame clones and drops some. The sample carries 550,000 to 750,000 clones, under 95% recorded once. The germline V gene encodes CDR1 PRHDT and CDR2 FYEKMQ (reference sequence). CDR3 length: 15 amino acids. Losses at the gene ends were 1 base for V and 4 bases for J; bases not matched to a gene: 3.

The chain couples TRBV13 to TRBJ2-1, with 8 bases that match TRBD2. The sequence came from a young man in good health. The source material was naive CD8+ T cells sorted from blood. CDR3 loop: CASSLELAAYNEQFF. In DNA, the CDR3 is TGTGCCAGCAGCTTAGAACTAGCGGCTTACAATGAGCAGTTCTTC.